A single sample gave rise to the 9 T cell receptor beta chains below, sequenced in a study of OX40 agonist ivuxolimab in advanced cancers. Libraries were made using the immunoSEQ multiplex PCR assay. What TCRdb holds here is the immuneACCESS table cut down to in-frame rearrangements. Part of the clones is not present; checked against another copy, under half of the missing clones reflect an unresolved V gene, and the others are unexplained. This sample gives around 66,000 clones in total; more than 80% of them show up just once. The ten largest clones add up to about 1.2% of the sample. The sample here was CD4+ or CD8+ T cells sorted from blood, taken in a trial of the OX40 agonist ivuxolimab. The receptors derive from an adult with an advanced solid tumor such as melanoma, head and neck, liver or kidney cancer.

This clone is a singleton in its sample. The J gene is TRBJ2-3, the V gene TRBV7-2, with 12 bases lining up with TRBD2. This CDR3 has 17 residues. Losses at the gene ends were 4 bases for V and 4 bases for J; bases not matched to a gene: 9. Germline V gives CDR1 SGHTA, CDR2 FQGNSA. The CDR3 loop is CASSSRLAGVLADTQYF. As DNA, the CDR3 is TGTGCCAGCAGCTCGCGACTAGCGGGAGTTTTGGCAGATACGCAGTATTTT.

The chain links TRBV28 to TRBJ2-7, with 7 bases that match TRBD2. Trimming at V came to 6 bases and at J to 3 bases, leaving 11 bases not matched to a gene. Germline V gene data show CDR1 as MDHEN and CDR2 as SYDVKM. This CDR3 contains 15 residues. The CDR3 loop reads CASSPAAGELYEQYF. CDR3 DNA sequence: TGTGCCAGCAGCCCGGCTGCGGGAGAGCTCTACGAGCAGTACTTC.

The chain has TRBV28 and TRBJ1-1; tentative D call: TRBD1 (5 bases). Germline CDR1 reads MDHEN; CDR2 reads SYDVKM. The CDR3 is 13 residues long. The germline V and J ends were trimmed by 11 bases and 6 bases, with 19 bases remaining between them. The CDR3 DNA sequence: TGTGCCTGTCTCTTGGGGCCCCGATCTGAAGCTTTCTTT. Translating gives CACLLGPRSEAFF.

This clone has a single count. This chain links TRBV29-1 with TRBJ2-2, with 10 bases aligning to TRBD1. This CDR3 has 14 residues. Germline V gene lookup returns CDR1 SQVTM and CDR2 ANQGSEA. With 6 bases clipped from V and 4 bases from J, the junction kept 5 bases outside the gene matches. The CDR3 nucleotides read TGCAGCGTCAGACAGGGGGCGCTCACCGGGGAGCTGTTTTTT. Translating it yields CSVRQGALTGELFF.

The rearrangement uses TRBV4-2 and TRBJ2-3; D may be TRBD2 (5 bases). The germline V gene encodes CDR1 LGHNA and CDR2 YNFKEQ. The CDR3 totals 12 residues. The V gene lost 4 bases and the J gene lost 3 bases, with 5 bases spanning the gap. CDR3 protein: CASSRGTDTQYF. In nucleotides, the CDR3 is TGTGCCAGCAGCCGAGGGACAGATACGCAGTATTTT.

The V call is TRBV30, the J call TRBJ2-5, with 10 positions matching TRBD2. The V gene end was trimmed by 7 bases and the J gene end by 4 bases; junction bases not matched to a gene: 12. The CDR3 totals 15 residues. CDR1 is GTSNPN and CDR2 is SVGIG in the germline V gene (reference sequence). CDR3 loop: CAYYLAGAHRETQYF. The CDR3 DNA reads TGTGCCTACTACCTAGCGGGAGCCCACCGAGAGACCCAGTACTTC.

This clone showed up just once. This sequence joins TRBV11-3 and TRBJ2-2, with unresolved D. CDR1 and CDR2 (germline): SGHNT, YENEEA. The V end was cut by 2 bases, the J end by 0 bases, with 4 bases between. The CDR3 extends over 14 amino acids. CDR3 region: CASSLNTNTGELFF. The CDR3, as DNA: TGTGCCAGCAGCTTAAACACGAACACCGGGGAGCTGTTTTTT.

The chain is built from TRBV18 and TRBJ2-7; possibly TRBD1 or TRBD2 for D (5 bases each). With 4 bases removed from V and 0 bases from J, the gap between germline ends came to 13 bases. Germline V lookup: CDR1 KGHSH, CDR2 LQKENI. The CDR3 spans 15 residues. The CDR3 sequence: CASSRAGTDSYEQYF. The CDR3 nucleotides are TGTGCCAGCTCACGCGCCGGGACGGACTCCTACGAGCAGTACTTC.

The chain combines TRBV18 with TRBJ2-7; tentative D call: TRBD1 (5 bases). V was shortened by 3 bases and J by 4 bases, with 10 bases between the two germline ends. This CDR3 region has 13 residues. The germline V gene encodes CDR1 KGHSH and CDR2 LQKENI. CDR3: CASSPGLRYEQYF. The CDR3 DNA follows: TGTGCCAGCTCACCGGGGCTCCGGTACGAGCAGTACTTC.